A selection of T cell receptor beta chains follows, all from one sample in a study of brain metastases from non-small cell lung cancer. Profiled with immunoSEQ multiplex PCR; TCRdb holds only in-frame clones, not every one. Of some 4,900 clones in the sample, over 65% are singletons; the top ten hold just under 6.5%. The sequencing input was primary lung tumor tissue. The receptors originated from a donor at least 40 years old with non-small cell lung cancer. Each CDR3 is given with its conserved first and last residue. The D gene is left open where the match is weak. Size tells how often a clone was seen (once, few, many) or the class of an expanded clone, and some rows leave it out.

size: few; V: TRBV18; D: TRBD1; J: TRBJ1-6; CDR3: CASSATGQDYNSPLHF; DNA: TGTGCCAGCTCAGCCACGGGACAGGACTATAATTCACCCCTCCACTTT
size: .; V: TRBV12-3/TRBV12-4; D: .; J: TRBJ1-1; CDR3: CASSFPATLKAFF; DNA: TGTGCCAGCAGTTTCCCTGCTACGTTGAAAGCTTTCTTT
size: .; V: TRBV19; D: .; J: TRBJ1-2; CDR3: CAIYRDSLRGYTF; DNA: TGTGCCATTTACAGGGACTCCCTAAGAGGCTACACCTTC
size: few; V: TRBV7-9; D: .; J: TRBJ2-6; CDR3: CASPPSGANVLTF; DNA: TGTGCCAGCCCCCCCTCTGGGGCCAACGTCCTGACTTTC
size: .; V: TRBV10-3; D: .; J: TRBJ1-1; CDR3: CAISAATPNTEAFF; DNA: TGTGCCATCAGTGCAGCGACACCGAACACTGAAGCTTTCTTT
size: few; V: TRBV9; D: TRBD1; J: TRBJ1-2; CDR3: CASSVGLGTEANYGYTF; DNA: TGTGCCAGCAGCGTAGGCTTGGGGACAGAAGCTAACTATGGCTACACCTTC
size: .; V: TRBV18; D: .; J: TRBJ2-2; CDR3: CASSRGSTGELFF; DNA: TGTGCCAGCTCCCGGGGTTCCACCGGGGAGCTGTTTTTT
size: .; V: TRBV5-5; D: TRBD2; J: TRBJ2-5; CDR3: CASSLATGGTIGETQYF; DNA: TGTGCCAGCAGCTTGGCAACGGGGGGGACAATCGGAGAGACCCAGTACTTC
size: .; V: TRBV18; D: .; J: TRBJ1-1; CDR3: CASSPDQIGHGVEAFF; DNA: TGTGCCAGCTCACCAGATCAGATAGGACACGGGGTCGAAGCTTTCTTT
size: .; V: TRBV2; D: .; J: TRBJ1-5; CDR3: CASSEQDGSNQPQHF; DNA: TGTGCCAGCAGTGAACAAGACGGTAGCAATCAGCCCCAGCATTTT
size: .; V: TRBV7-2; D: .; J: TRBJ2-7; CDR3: CASSFAGGQEGEQYF; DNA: TGTGCCAGCAGCTTCGCTGGGGGGCAGGAAGGCGAGCAGTACTTC
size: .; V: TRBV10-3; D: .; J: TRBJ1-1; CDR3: CAISQGDLNTEAFF; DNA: TGTGCCATCAGTCAGGGAGACTTAAACACTGAAGCTTTCTTT
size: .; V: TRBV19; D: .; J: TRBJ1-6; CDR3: CASSPRNSPLHF; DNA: TGTGCCAGTAGTCCACGGAATTCACCCCTCCACTTT
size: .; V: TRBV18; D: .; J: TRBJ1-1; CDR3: CASSPTGGGLNTEAFF; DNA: TGTGCCAGCTCACCAACGGGGGGTGGTTTGAACACTGAAGCTTTCTTT
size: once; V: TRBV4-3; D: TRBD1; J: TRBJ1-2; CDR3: CASSQDSGTGAMRYTF; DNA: TGCGCCAGCAGCCAAGATTCGGGGACAGGGGCAATGAGGTACACCTTC
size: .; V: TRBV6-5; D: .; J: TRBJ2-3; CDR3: CASAGAVFTDTQYF; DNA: TGTGCCAGCGCGGGGGCGGTGTTCACAGATACGCAGTATTTT
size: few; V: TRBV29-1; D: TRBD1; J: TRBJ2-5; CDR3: CSVAIGTGAETQYF; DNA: TGCAGCGTTGCTATTGGGACAGGGGCAGAGACCCAGTACTTC
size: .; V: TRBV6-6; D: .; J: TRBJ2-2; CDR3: CASSYGPGELFF; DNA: TGTGCCAGCAGTTACGGTCCCGGGGAGCTGTTTTTT
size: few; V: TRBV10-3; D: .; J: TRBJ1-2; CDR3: CAISEMGDERGYTF; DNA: TGTGCCATCAGTGAGATGGGGGACGAGCGTGGCTACACCTTC
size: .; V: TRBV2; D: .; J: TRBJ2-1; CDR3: CASSRNNEQFF; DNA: TGTGCCAGCAGTCGTAACAATGAGCAGTTCTTC
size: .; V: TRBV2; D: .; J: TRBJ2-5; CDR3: CASTTAIQEIQYF; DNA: TGTGCCAGCACAACGGCGATTCAAGAGATCCAGTACTTC
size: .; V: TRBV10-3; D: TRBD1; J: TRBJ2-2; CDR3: CAIRQGRDTGELFF; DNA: TGTGCCATCCGACAGGGGCGGGACACCGGGGAGCTGTTTTTT
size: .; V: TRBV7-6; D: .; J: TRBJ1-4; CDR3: CASSDLGVKLFF; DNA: TGTGCCAGCAGCGACCTCGGTGTAAAACTGTTTTTT
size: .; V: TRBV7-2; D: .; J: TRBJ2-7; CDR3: CASSLVVYWRRVPYEQYF; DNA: TGTGCCAGCAGCTTAGTAGTTTACTGGCGGAGGGTCCCCTACGAGCAGTACTTC
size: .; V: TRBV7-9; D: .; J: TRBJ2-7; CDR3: CASSPDYEQYF; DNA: TGTGCCAGCAGCCCAGACTACGAGCAGTACTTC
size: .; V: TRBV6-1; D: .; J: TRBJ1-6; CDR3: CASSEAGESSPLHF; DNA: TGTGCCAGCAGTGAAGCAGGAGAATCCTCACCCCTCCACTTT
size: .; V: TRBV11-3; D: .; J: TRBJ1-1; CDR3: CASSLVPDDTEAFF; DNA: TGTGCCAGCAGCTTAGTCCCCGATGACACTGAAGCTTTCTTT
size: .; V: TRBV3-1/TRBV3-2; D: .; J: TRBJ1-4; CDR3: CASSQEGFRRGIEKLFF; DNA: TGTGCCAGCAGCCAAGAAGGTTTCAGGAGGGGGATTGAAAAACTGTTTTTT
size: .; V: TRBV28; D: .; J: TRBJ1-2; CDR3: CASTPSGTVNYGYTF; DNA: TGTGCCAGCACCCCCTCCGGGACTGTCAACTATGGCTACACCTTC
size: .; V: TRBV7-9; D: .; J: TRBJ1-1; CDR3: CASGTRSPRTEAFF; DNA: TGTGCCAGCGGTACACGAAGCCCGCGGACTGAAGCTTTCTTT
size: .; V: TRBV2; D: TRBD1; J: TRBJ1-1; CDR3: CASSGDRKAFF; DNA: TGTGCCAGCAGTGGGGACAGGAAAGCTTTCTTT
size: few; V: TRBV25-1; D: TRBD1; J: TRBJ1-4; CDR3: CASSEGTGDVGEKLFF; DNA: TGTGCCAGCAGTGAAGGGACAGGGGACGTGGGTGAAAAACTGTTTTTT
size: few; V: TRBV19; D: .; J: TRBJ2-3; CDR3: CASSIGRGWTDTQYF; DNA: TGTGCCAGTAGTATAGGGAGGGGATGGACAGATACGCAGTATTTT
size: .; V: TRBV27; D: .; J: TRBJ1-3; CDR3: CTSSLSPDSGNTIYF; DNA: TGTACCAGCAGTTTATCGCCAGACTCTGGAAACACCATATATTTT
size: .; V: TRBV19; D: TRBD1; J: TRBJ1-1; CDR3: CASSRGQGYRNTEAFF; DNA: TGTGCCAGTAGCCGTGGACAGGGGTATAGGAACACTGAAGCTTTCTTT
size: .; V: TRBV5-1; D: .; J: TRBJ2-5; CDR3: CASSLYGGVQETQYF; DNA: TGCGCCAGCAGCTTGTATGGCGGGGTCCAAGAGACCCAGTACTTC
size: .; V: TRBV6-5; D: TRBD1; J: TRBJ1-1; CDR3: CASIKTGTNTEAFF; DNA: TGTGCCAGCATCAAGACAGGGACAAACACTGAAGCTTTCTTT
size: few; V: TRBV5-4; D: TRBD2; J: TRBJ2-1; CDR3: CASSPGLAYNEQFF; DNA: TGTGCCAGCAGCCCGGGACTAGCTTACAATGAGCAGTTCTTC
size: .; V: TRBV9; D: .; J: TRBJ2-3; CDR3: CASSAGPNTDTQYF; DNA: TGTGCCAGCAGCGCGGGACCGAACACAGATACGCAGTATTTT
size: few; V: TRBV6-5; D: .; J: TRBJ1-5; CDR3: CASSYSGDQPQHF; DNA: TGTGCCAGCAGTTACTCAGGCGATCAGCCCCAGCATTTT
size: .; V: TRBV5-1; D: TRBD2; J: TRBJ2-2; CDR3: CASSLALQGLVRTGELFF; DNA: TGCGCCAGCAGCTTGGCCCTTCAGGGACTAGTACGGACCGGGGAGCTGTTTTTT
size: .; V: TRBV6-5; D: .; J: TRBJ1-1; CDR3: CASSYSVPDTEAFF; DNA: TGTGCCAGCAGTTACTCGGTCCCGGACACTGAAGCTTTCTTT
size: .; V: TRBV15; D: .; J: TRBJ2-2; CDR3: CATSRDRNAGNTGELFF; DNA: TGTGCCACCAGCAGAGATCGGAATGCAGGGAACACCGGGGAGCTGTTTTTT
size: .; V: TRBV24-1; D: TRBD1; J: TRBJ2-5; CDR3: CATSGGTALQETQYF; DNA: TGTGCCACCAGTGGGGGGACAGCCCTCCAAGAGACCCAGTACTTC
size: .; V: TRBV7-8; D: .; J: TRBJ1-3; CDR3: CASSLEAGQGNTIYF; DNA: TGTGCCAGCAGCTTAGAGGCGGGGCAAGGAAACACCATATATTTT
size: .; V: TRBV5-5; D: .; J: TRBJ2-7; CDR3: CASSLGAAYEQYF; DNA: TGTGCCAGCAGCTTGGGGGCAGCTTACGAGCAGTACTTC
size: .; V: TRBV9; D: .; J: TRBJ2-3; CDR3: CASSPRQRLTDTQYF; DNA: TGTGCCAGCAGCCCCCGCCAGCGCCTCACAGATACGCAGTATTTT
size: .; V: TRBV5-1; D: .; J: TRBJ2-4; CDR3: CASSLVPDSPIQYF; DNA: TGCGCCAGCAGCCTAGTCCCCGACAGTCCAATTCAGTACTTC
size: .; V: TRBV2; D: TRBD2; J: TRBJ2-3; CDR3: CAIQSGGVTDTQYF; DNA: TGTGCCATCCAAAGCGGGGGAGTCACAGATACGCAGTATTTT
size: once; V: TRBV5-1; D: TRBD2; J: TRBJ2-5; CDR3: CASSPTTSGETQYF; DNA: TGCGCCAGCAGCCCAACAACTAGCGGGGAGACCCAGTACTTC
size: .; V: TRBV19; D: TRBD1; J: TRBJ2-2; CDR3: CASRYRGNKNGKLFF; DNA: TGTGCCAGTAGATACAGGGGAAATAAAAACGGGAAGCTGTTTTTT
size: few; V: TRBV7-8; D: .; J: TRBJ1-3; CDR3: CASSLGRQISGNTIYF; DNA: TGTGCCAGCAGCTTAGGCAGGCAGATCTCTGGAAACACCATATATTTT